These T cell receptor beta chains were read from a single sample in a study of T-cell reconstitution after alpha-beta-depleted transplantation in children. TCRdb re-called the PCR reads with MiXCR, one entry per CDR3 protein. The data show hundreds of thousands of distinct CDR3 sequences, 10% to 15% seen once. This material consisted of PBMCs, mostly from graft donor cells, taken 360 days after TCRalphabeta/CD19-depleted stem cell transplant. The receptors were gathered from a male patient aged 10 to 17 who had a stem cell transplant for acute myeloid leukemia, so the T cells may come from the graft donor. Each CDR3 is given with its conserved first and last residue.

V,J,CDR3
TRBV27,TRBJ1-6,CASSFQLTGYNSPLHF
TRBV12-3/TRBV12-4,TRBJ2-3,CASSFLGLADNTDTQYF
TRBV14,TRBJ2-7,CASSQTLSSGRGYEQYF
TRBV20-1,TRBJ2-1,CSARSGGVGGNEQFF
TRBV11-2,TRBJ2-7,CASSFRDRNPPTSYEQYF
TRBV25-1,TRBJ2-7,CASSPIRPTGGNEQYF
TRBV11-2,TRBJ2-5,CASSSLSGRRETQYF
TRBV3-1,TRBJ2-1,CASSRPGRTLVTNNEQFF
TRBV7-6,TRBJ2-7,CASSFVDSSYEQYF
TRBV7-2,TRBJ2-2,CASSLISGGNTGELFF
TRBV29-1,TRBJ2-5,CSVETLETQYF
TRBV15,TRBJ2-1,CATSRGGQALGRNEQFF
TRBV5-6,TRBJ2-5,CASSSTGTSGQETQYF
TRBV20-1,TRBJ2-3,CSARSVTDTQYF
TRBV10-3,TRBJ2-5,CAISDMKGRETQYF
TRBV20-1,TRBJ2-1,CSARSLLAGVFEQFF
TRBV5-1,TRBJ2-7,CASREDFPYEQYF